This TCR beta chain was retrieved from a study of blood T cell dynamics during melanoma immunotherapy. CDR3 size: 17 residues. Germline V CDR1 and CDR2: SGHRS, YFSETQ. With 1 base removed from V and 0 bases from J, the gap between germline ends came to 11 bases. The table came from immunoSEQ multiplex PCR; TCRdb's copy has only in-frame clones and leaves some out. This table has roughly 7,600 clones, about 83% appearing once. Time point: week 3, after first cycle of checkpoint inhibitor. The clonotype originates from a human donor with melanoma. The chain has TRBV5-1 and TRBJ2-6; D is unclear. The input for sequencing was blood, taken from a patient treated with checkpoint blockade. As DNA, the CDR3 is TGCGCCAGCAGCTTGTATGGCAGGACCTCTGGGGCCAACGTCCTGACTTTC. Its protein is CASSLYGRTSGANVLTF.